Each of the 23 T cell receptor beta chains below was sequenced from the same sample in a study of CD8 T cells in ankylosing spondylitis. From the 5' RACE reads, TCRdb called clonotypes with MiXCR, one entry per CDR3 protein. The repertoire consists of under 250,000 distinct CDR3 sequences, with roughly a third occurring once and the leading ten covering around 4.2%. Material: blood, either unsorted or a sorted T cell fraction (not recorded which). The source of these receptors is a male donor with ankylosing spondylitis or in good health (not recorded which).

The chain recombines TRBV29-1 with TRBJ2-2; TRBD2 aligns across 7 bases. V trimming: 4 bases; J trimming: 5 bases; junction bases outside the gene matches: 10. The CDR3 has 15 amino acids. Germline V CDR1 and CDR2: SQVTM, ANQGSEA. The CDR3 nucleotides read TGCAGCGTTGGGGGTGAACGGGGGGAAACCGGGGAGCTGTTTTTT. The encoded protein is CSVGGERGETGELFF.

The genes are TRBV7-9 and TRBJ2-7; tentative D call: TRBD1 (6 bases). The CDR3 consists of 17 residues. Germline CDR1 and CDR2: SEHNR and FQNEAQ (reference sequence). V was shortened by 1 base and J by 4 bases, with 20 bases between the two germline ends. The CDR3 loop reads CASSLGPRDRSYYEQYF. CDR3 nucleotides: TGTGCCAGCAGCTTAGGTCCCCGAGACAGGTCCTATTACGAGCAGTACTTC.

The genes are TRBV10-3 and TRBJ2-1, with D possibly matching TRBD1 (5 bases). The length of the CDR3 is 13 residues. Per germline, CDR1 ENHRY and CDR2 SYGVKD. Trimming cost V 5 bases and J 2 bases, with 7 bases left between them. The DNA of the CDR3 is TGTGCCATCAGTCCAGGGACCTACAATGAGCAGTTCTTC. Protein product: CAISPGTYNEQFF.

The rearrangement links TRBV5-5 to TRBJ1-5; weak D call: TRBD1 (5 bases). Looked up from germline, CDR1 is SGHKS and CDR2 is YYEKEE (reference sequence). This CDR3 comprises 15 residues. V lost 4 bases to trimming and J lost 1 base, with 12 bases between them. CDR3 bases: TGTGCCAGCAGCCCCGGGGCCTGGAGCAATCAGCCCCAGCATTTT. As protein: CASSPGAWSNQPQHF. Based on the CDR3 plus reference TRBV5-5 and TRBJ1-5, the full variable domain is DAGVTQSPTHLIKTRGQQVTLRCSPISGHKSVSWYQQVLGQGPQFIFQYYEKEERGRGNFPDRFSARQFPNYSSELNVNALLLGDSALYLCASSPGAWSNQPQHFGDGTRLSIL.

This clonotype has a handful of counts. V is TRBV5-6 and J is TRBJ2-3; D is possibly TRBD1 (6 bases). The V end lost 0 bases, the J end lost 7 bases, and 15 bases lay between the germline ends. From germline, CDR1 is SGHDT and CDR2 YYEEEE. There are 15 residues in the CDR3. The CDR3 protein is CASSLGGQSPYTQYF. The CDR3 nucleotides are TGTGCCAGCAGCTTGGGTGGACAGAGCCCTTATACGCAGTATTTT. The entire variable domain, with the rest obtained from reference TRBV5-6 and TRBJ2-3, is as follows: DAGVTQSPTHLIKTRGQQVTLRCSPKSGHDTVSWYQQALGQGPQFIFQYYEEEERQRGNFPDRFSGHQFPNYSSELNVNALLLGDSALYLCASSLGGQSPYTQYFGPGTRLTVL.

This clonotype came up a few times. The chain joins TRBV7-2 to TRBJ2-3, with 7 bases fitting TRBD2. J was trimmed by 4 bases and V by 5 bases; bases with no gene match: 3. Germline CDR1 reads SGHTA; CDR2 reads FQGNSA. The CDR3 is 13 residues long. CDR3 region: CASSPGLSDTQYF. In DNA form, the CDR3 reads TGTGCCAGCAGCCCGGGACTATCAGATACGCAGTATTTT.

Only a few counts were recorded for this clonotype. V is TRBV12-3 or TRBV12-4 and J is TRBJ2-2; a weak D match, TRBD1 (5 bases). With 7 bases removed from V and 3 bases from J, the gap between germline ends came to 12 bases. The CDR3 is 14 residues long. CDR3 loop: CASTHDSYTGELFF. As DNA, the CDR3 is TGTGCCAGCACCCACGACAGTTACACCGGGGAGCTGTTTTTT.

V gene TRBV5-1 combines with J gene TRBJ2-1, with 9 bases fitting TRBD1. The CDR3 sequence is 16 residues long. Germline CDR1 is SGHRS and CDR2 is YFSETQ. Trimming at V came to 3 bases and at J to 8 bases, leaving 12 bases not matched to a gene. The CDR3 reads CASSWGYKGQGDEQFF. DNA of the CDR3: TGCGCCAGCAGCTGGGGTTACAAGGGACAGGGCGATGAGCAGTTCTTC. Complete variable domain (other parts from reference TRBV5-1 and TRBJ2-1): KAGVTQTPRYLIKTRGQQVTLSCSPISGHRSVSWYQQTPGQGLQFLFEYFSETQRNKGNFPGRFSGRQFSNSRSEMNVSTLELGDSALYLCASSWGYKGQGDEQFFGPGTRLTVL.

This clonotype showed up just a few times. V gene TRBV20-1 combines with J gene TRBJ2-7; D possibly uses TRBD1 or TRBD2 (5 bases each). The germline V and J ends were trimmed by 4 bases and 4 bases, with 14 bases remaining between them. CDR1 DFQATT and CDR2 SNEGSKA come from the germline V gene (reference sequence). The CDR3 consists of 13 residues. The CDR3 loop is CSAMVSGLYEQYF. The CDR3 bases are TGCAGTGCTATGGTCTCGGGGCTTTACGAGCAGTACTTC.

The V call is TRBV5-5, the J call TRBJ2-2, with TRBD2 matching 9 bases. The CDR3 runs 15 residues. J lost 4 bases, V lost 3 bases, and 4 bases had no gene match. The germline CDR1 and CDR2 sequences are SGHKS and YYEKEE (reference sequence). The CDR3 DNA reads as TGTGCCAGCAGCTGGGGGACTAGCCTCACCGGGGAGCTGTTTTTT. Amino acids: CASSWGTSLTGELFF.

The rearrangement links TRBV12-3 or TRBV12-4 to TRBJ1-5; tentatively, D is TRBD1 (6 bases). The CDR3 sequence is 13 residues long. Between the trimmed V and J ends, which lost 8 bases and 6 bases, there was a span of 14 bases. The CDR3 nucleotides are TGTGCCAGCCAACGAGAGGGGGTTCAGCCCCAGCATTTT. Protein: CASQREGVQPQHF.

This clonotype has more than one count but fewer than ten. J is TRBJ1-6 and V is TRBV5-1, with 7 nucleotides matching TRBD1. The CDR3 sequence is 15 residues long. V gave up 3 bases and J gave up 10 bases; unmatched junction bases: 10. CDR1 is SGHRS and CDR2 is YFSETQ in the germline V gene. CDR3 sequence (DNA): TGCGCCAGCAGCTGGAAGACAGGGCGGGTGTCACCCCTCCACTTT. Protein: CASSWKTGRVSPLHF.

This clonotype was seen at least ten times. The genes are TRBV29-1 and TRBJ2-3, with 7 bases aligning to TRBD2. The CDR3 consists of 14 residues. Germline values: CDR1 SQVTM, CDR2 ANQGSEA. V lost 6 bases to trimming and J lost 2 bases; unmatched junction nucleotides: 8. The CDR3 nucleotides are TGCAGCGTACGGGCGGGGGTCCTCACAGATACGCAGTATTTT. Translated: CSVRAGVLTDTQYF.

The rearrangement joins TRBV20-1 to TRBJ2-3, with D perhaps being TRBD1 or TRBD2 (5 bases each). Germline V gives CDR1 DFQATT, CDR2 SNEGSKA (reference sequence). With 5 bases removed from V and 0 bases from J, the gap between germline ends came to 15 bases. This CDR3 comprises 15 residues. The CDR3 spells CSAVPGTRSTDTQYF. As DNA, the CDR3 is TGCAGTGCTGTCCCCGGGACCCGTAGCACAGATACGCAGTATTTT.

V gene TRBV7-3 combines with J gene TRBJ2-7, with D possibly being TRBD1 (6 bases). Trimming took 2 bases from V and 5 from J, leaving 13 bases between them. This CDR3 has 14 amino acids. Germline CDR1 reads SGHTA; CDR2 reads FQGTGA. CDR3 nucleotides: TGTGCCAGCAGCTTAGGGCAGGGGCTCGACGAGCAGTACTTC. Translated: CASSLGQGLDEQYF.

This clonotype was seen repeatedly, ten times or more. The chain recombines TRBV20-1 with TRBJ2-7; D may be TRBD2 (5 bases). Germline V CDR1 and CDR2: DFQATT, SNEGSKA (reference sequence). Trimming removed 1 base at V and 3 bases at J, with 16 bases between. The CDR3 length is 15 residues. The chain's CDR3 is CSARGLLRSHYEQYF. The CDR3, as DNA: TGCAGTGCTAGAGGACTATTAAGATCGCACTACGAGCAGTACTTC.

The V and J genes are TRBV20-1 and TRBJ1-3; D is unclear. V lost 4 bases, J lost 4 bases, and 11 bases lay in between. Germline CDR1 and CDR2: DFQATT and SNEGSKA (reference sequence). This CDR3 region has 13 residues. CDR3 sequence reads: CSANAGGGNTIYF. For the CDR3, the DNA is TGCAGTGCTAACGCCGGTGGGGGAAACACCATATATTTT.

The chain combines TRBV28 with TRBJ1-5; 7 bases align to TRBD1. The CDR3 extends over 16 amino acids. V gave up 3 bases and J gave up 0 bases; unmatched junction bases: 5. Germline V gene lookup returns CDR1 MDHEN and CDR2 SYDVKM. The CDR3 protein is CASSFWDSNSNQPQHF. The CDR3 DNA reads as TGTGCCAGCAGTTTCTGGGACAGCAATAGCAATCAGCCCCAGCATTTT.

The chain joins TRBV12-3 or TRBV12-4 to TRBJ2-1; 9 bases agree with TRBD1. V gave up 5 bases and J gave up 5 bases; unmatched junction bases: 10. The CDR3 consists of 16 residues. CDR3 sequence reads: CASSAQDRGKDNEQFF. The CDR3 DNA reads as TGTGCCAGCAGTGCGCAAGACAGGGGGAAAGACAATGAGCAGTTCTTC.

V is TRBV28 and J is TRBJ2-3, with D unresolved. The ends were cut back, 10 bases at V and 2 bases at J, with 13 bases in the middle. The CDR3 is made up of 13 amino acids. The V gene's germline CDR1 is MDHEN and CDR2 SYDVKM. The DNA for the CDR3 is TGTGCCACCCCGTCAGCGCTCACAGATACGCAGTATTTT. This encodes CATPSALTDTQYF.

The chain couples TRBV5-1 to TRBJ2-7; D call uncertain. The CDR3 consists of 13 residues. CDR1 is SGHRS and CDR2 is YFSETQ in the germline V gene. Between the trimmed V and J ends, which lost 1 base and 3 bases, there was a span of 8 bases. This CDR3 reads CASSLWQNYEQYF. The CDR3 DNA reads as TGCGCCAGCAGCTTGTGGCAGAACTACGAGCAGTACTTC.

This clonotype was counted between two and nine times. The CDR3 spells CSAREGTESTDTQYF. The DNA of the CDR3 is TGCAGTGCTAGAGAGGGAACGGAAAGCACAGATACGCAGTATTTT. The chain uses TRBV20-1 and TRBJ2-3; D is uncertain. V was cut by 0 bases and J by 0 bases, with 10 bases left in between. The CDR3 runs 15 residues. Germline V gene data show CDR1 as DFQATT and CDR2 as SNEGSKA (reference sequence).

This clonotype was observed a handful of times. The chain carries TRBV20-1 and TRBJ2-2; D is perhaps TRBD1 or TRBD2 (5 bases each). The germline gives CDR1 DFQATT, CDR2 SNEGSKA (reference sequence). The CDR3 totals 15 residues. V dropped 6 bases and J dropped 0 bases, with 14 bases sitting between them. CDR3 in amino acids: CSAFRDLTNTGELFF. Written as DNA, the CDR3 is TGCAGTGCATTCCGGGACCTAACGAACACCGGGGAGCTGTTTTTT.